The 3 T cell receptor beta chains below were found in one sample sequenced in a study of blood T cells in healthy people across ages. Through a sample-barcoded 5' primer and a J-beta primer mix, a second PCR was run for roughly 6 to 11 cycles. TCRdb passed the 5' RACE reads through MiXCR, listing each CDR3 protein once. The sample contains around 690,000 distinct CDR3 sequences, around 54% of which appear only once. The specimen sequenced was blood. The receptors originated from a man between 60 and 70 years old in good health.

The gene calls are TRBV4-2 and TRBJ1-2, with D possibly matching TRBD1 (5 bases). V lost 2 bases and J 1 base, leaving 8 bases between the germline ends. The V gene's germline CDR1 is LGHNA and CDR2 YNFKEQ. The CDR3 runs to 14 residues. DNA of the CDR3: TGTGCCAGCAGCCAAAGACAGCTTAACTATGGCTACACCTTC. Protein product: CASSQRQLNYGYTF.

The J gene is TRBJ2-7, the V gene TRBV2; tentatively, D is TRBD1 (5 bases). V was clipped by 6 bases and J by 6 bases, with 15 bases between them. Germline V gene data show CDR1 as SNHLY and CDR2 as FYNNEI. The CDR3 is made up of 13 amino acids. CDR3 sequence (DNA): TGTGCCAGCAGGCCTGGGGCAGGGCGCGAGCAGTACTTC. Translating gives CASRPGAGREQYF.

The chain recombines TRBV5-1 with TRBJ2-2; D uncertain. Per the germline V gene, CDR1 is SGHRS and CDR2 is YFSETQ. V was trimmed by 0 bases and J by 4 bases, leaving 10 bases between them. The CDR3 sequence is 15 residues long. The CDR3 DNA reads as TGCGCCAGCAGCTTGGGGGCAGACCCCACCGGGGAGCTGTTTTTT. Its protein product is CASSLGADPTGELFF.